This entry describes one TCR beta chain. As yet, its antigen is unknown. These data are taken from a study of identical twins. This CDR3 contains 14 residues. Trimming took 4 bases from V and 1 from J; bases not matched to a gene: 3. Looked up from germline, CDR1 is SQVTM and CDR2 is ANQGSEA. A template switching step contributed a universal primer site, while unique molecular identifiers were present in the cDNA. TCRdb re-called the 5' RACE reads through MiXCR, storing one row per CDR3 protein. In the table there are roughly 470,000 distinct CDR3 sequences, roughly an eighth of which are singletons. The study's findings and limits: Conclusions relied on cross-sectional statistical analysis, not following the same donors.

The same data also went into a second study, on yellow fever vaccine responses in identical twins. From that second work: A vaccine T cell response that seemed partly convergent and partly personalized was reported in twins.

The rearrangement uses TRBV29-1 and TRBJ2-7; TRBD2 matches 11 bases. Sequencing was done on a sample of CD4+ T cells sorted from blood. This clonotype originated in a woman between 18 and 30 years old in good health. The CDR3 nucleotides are TGCAGCGTTGGGCGACTAGCGGGGTCCTACGAGCAGTACTTC. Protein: CSVGRLAGSYEQYF.